There are many counts of the clone carrying this T cell receptor (beta chain). The target antigen is unknown. Trimming took 2 bases from V and 2 from J, leaving 22 bases between them. CDR1 is SGHTA, CDR2 FQGNSA, per germline. This CDR3 has 19 residues. The entry originates in a study of T cell repertoires in cytomegalovirus infection. For the study at large: Recently described HLA-C-restricted plus well-studied HLA-B-restricted CMV epitopes were used. Public TCR beta signatures indicated both CMV infection and matching HLA type. Study outcomes and limitations: Cumulated frequencies of public TCR beta families served to identify carriers of CMV plus the relevant HLA. Ex vivo responses were dominated by HLA-C-restricted CMV-specific TCR beta clonotypes.

TCRdb reanalysed the reads using MiXCR and keeps one entry per CDR3 protein. The sample has about 920,000 distinct CDR3 sequences, approximately 32% seen once. The material was cultured CD8+ T cells from PBMCs, obtained from culture after CMV antigen stimulation. The rearrangement links TRBV7-2 to TRBJ1-3; D remains unclear. The clonotype originates from a human donor in good health (CMV status not recorded). Some clones in this sample may be carry-over from other donors' samples. This CDR3 reads CASSLFPPETLRTGNTIYF. The DNA of the CDR3 is TGTGCCAGCAGCTTATTTCCCCCCGAGACCCTCCGGACTGGAAACACCATATATTTT.